The rows below give T cell receptor beta chains drawn from one sample of a study of T cell repertoires in cytomegalovirus infection. The antigens of these receptors remain unknown. TCRdb itself ran the reads through MiXCR, one entry per CDR3 protein. The sample carries fewer than 1,000,000 distinct CDR3 sequences, about a third recorded once. The input for sequencing was cultured CD8+ T cells from PBMCs, taken from culture after CMV antigen stimulation. Receptors originate from a human donor in good health (CMV status not recorded). Some clones in this sample may be carry-over from other donors' samples. Both conserved end residues are part of each CDR3. The D gene is left open where the match is weak. Rows may omit the clone size; those that give it use once, few, many or a size class.

j_call d_call clone_size v_call cdr3_aa cdr3_nt
TRBJ2-1 NA few TRBV9 CASSHTGQGGSNEQFF TGTGCCAGCAGCCATACTGGGCAGGGTGGTTCCAATGAGCAGTTCTTC
TRBJ1-5 TRBD1 few TRBV20-1 CSARGDQVNQPQHF TGCAGTGCCAGGGGGGACCAGGTCAATCAGCCCCAGCATTTT
TRBJ1-5 NA NA TRBV6-8 CASSFLPQRGQPQHF TGTGCCAGCAGTTTCCTTCCACAGAGGGGCCAGCCCCAGCATTTT
TRBJ1-2 TRBD1 NA TRBV28 CASSPPHPDRGNYGYTF TGTGCCAGCAGTCCACCTCACCCGGACAGGGGAAACTATGGCTACACCTTC
TRBJ2-2 NA few TRBV20-1 CSARDREEKWNTGELFF TGCAGTGCTAGAGACAGGGAGGAGAAGTGGAACACCGGGGAGCTGTTTTTT
TRBJ1-2 NA NA TRBV12-3/TRBV12-4 CASSFAGGDSYGYTF TGTGCCAGCAGTTTTGCTGGGGGGGATTCCTATGGCTACACCTTC
TRBJ1-1 NA few TRBV7-2 CASSLWGGKGVNTEAFF TGTGCCAGCAGCTTATGGGGCGGGAAAGGGGTGAACACTGAAGCTTTCTTT
TRBJ2-1 TRBD1 few TRBV7-6 CASTLGTGMGDEQFF TGTGCCAGCACCTTAGGGACAGGGATGGGCGATGAGCAGTTCTTC
TRBJ2-2 TRBD2 NA TRBV7-6 CASSPMASGARPDTGELFF TGTGCCAGCAGCCCAATGGCTAGCGGGGCCCGCCCCGACACCGGGGAGCTGTTTTTT
TRBJ1-1 NA many TRBV12-3/TRBV12-4 CASSSRALHTEAFF TGTGCCAGCAGTTCCCGGGCCCTACACACTGAAGCTTTCTTT
TRBJ2-1 TRBD1 NA TRBV5-6 CASSLTGKQFF TGTGCCAGCAGCCTGACAGGGAAGCAGTTCTTC
TRBJ1-2 NA few TRBV7-2 CASHSGRTNYGYTF TGTGCCAGCCACTCGGGTAGAACCAACTATGGCTACACCTTC
TRBJ2-1 NA NA TRBV27 CASSLRQGPNEQFF TGTGCCAGCAGTTTGAGGCAGGGTCCCAATGAGCAGTTCTTC
TRBJ1-2 TRBD1 many TRBV7-8 CASSFTGAYGYTF TGTGCCAGCAGCTTCACAGGGGCATATGGCTACACCTTC
TRBJ2-5 NA NA TRBV12-3/TRBV12-4 CASRSLGGGHETQYF TGTGCCAGCAGATCCCTGGGGGGGGGGCATGAGACCCAGTACTTC
TRBJ2-7 NA NA TRBV7-9 CASSPRDSPGAYEQYF TGTGCCAGCAGCCCGCGGGACTCCCCGGGCGCCTACGAGCAGTACTTC
TRBJ2-5 NA few TRBV7-6 CASSLEPGLVETQYF TGTGCCAGCAGCTTAGAACCGGGATTGGTCGAGACCCAGTACTTC
TRBJ2-5 TRBD1 few TRBV6-1 CVSDRGEETQYF TGTGTCTCGGACAGGGGAGAAGAGACCCAGTACTTC
TRBJ1-5 NA many TRBV7-2 CASSPRLGIDQPQHF TGTGCCAGCAGCCCGCGATTGGGGATCGATCAGCCCCAGCATTTT
TRBJ1-1 NA NA TRBV7-3 CASSPWGGTTAEVAEAFF TGTGCCAGCAGCCCCTGGGGCGGCACCACGGCGGAGGTGGCTGAAGCTTTCTTT
TRBJ1-5 NA NA TRBV2 CASSPQWGLHSNQPQHF TGTGCCAGCAGTCCTCAATGGGGACTCCATAGCAATCAGCCCCAGCATTTT
TRBJ2-1 NA few TRBV19 CASSTRGDNEQFF TGTGCCAGTAGCACCAGGGGCGACAATGAGCAGTTCTTC
TRBJ2-1 NA few TRBV5-5 CASSIQVLGPGEQFF TGTGCCAGCAGCATACAGGTTTTAGGGCCGGGTGAGCAGTTCTTC
TRBJ1-5 NA once TRBV27 CASSFGESHQPQHF TGTGCCAGCAGTTTTGGGGAGAGCCATCAGCCCCAGCATTTT
TRBJ2-7 NA few TRBV19 CASSGRAGRAYEQYF TGTGCCAGTAGCGGCCGGGCCGGTCGTGCCTACGAGCAGTACTTC
TRBJ2-6 NA NA TRBV5-6 CASSRGGPGGSGANVLTF TGTGCCAGCAGCAGGGGGGGTCCAGGGGGCTCTGGGGCCAACGTCCTGACTTTC
TRBJ2-1 TRBD1 many TRBV12-3/TRBV12-4 CASSGRTGGIEQFF TGTGCCAGCAGTGGGCGGACAGGGGGCATTGAGCAGTTCTTC
TRBJ2-7 NA NA TRBV27 CASSLGRGTYEQYF TGTGCCAGCAGTTTGGGGCGGGGTACCTACGAGCAGTACTTC
TRBJ2-7 NA many TRBV7-9 CASSSPGFYEQYF TGTGCCAGCAGCTCACCAGGGTTCTACGAGCAGTACTTC
TRBJ1-5 NA few TRBV10-3 CAISESNGQPQHF TGTGCCATCAGTGAGTCGAACGGTCAGCCCCAGCATTTT
TRBJ2-1 NA few TRBV7-3 CASSLIRERTSSYNEQFF TGTGCCAGCAGCTTAATACGGGAACGCACAAGCTCCTACAATGAGCAGTTCTTC
TRBJ2-7 TRBD1 few TRBV12-3/TRBV12-4 CASSDWDRGRDEQYF TGTGCCAGCAGTGACTGGGACAGGGGGCGAGACGAGCAGTACTTC
TRBJ2-3 TRBD2 NA TRBV7-9 CARSSPPTGTSGAADTQYF TGTGCCAGGAGCTCCCCCCCTACCGGGACTAGCGGGGCCGCAGATACGCAGTATTTT
TRBJ1-1 NA NA TRBV19 CASSIDLEGYTEAFF TGTGCCAGTAGTATAGATCTAGAGGGATACACTGAAGCTTTCTTT
TRBJ2-3 NA NA TRBV12-3/TRBV12-4 CASSRSGDTQYF TGTGCCAGCAGTCGTTCAGGGGATACGCAGTATTTT
TRBJ2-1 NA NA TRBV20-1 CSALARDTYNEQFF TGCAGTGCTTTGGCCCGGGACACCTACAATGAGCAGTTCTTC
TRBJ2-1 NA many TRBV4-1 CASSSERGTYNEQFF TGCGCCAGCAGCTCTGAAAGGGGTACCTACAATGAGCAGTTCTTC
TRBJ1-2 TRBD1 NA TRBV6-6 CASSHDGTGDYGYTF TGTGCCAGCAGTCACGACGGGACAGGGGACTATGGCTACACCTTC
TRBJ1-1 NA NA TRBV6-2/TRBV6-3 CASSHGEKRNTEAFF TGTGCCAGCAGCCACGGTGAAAAACGGAACACTGAAGCTTTCTTT
TRBJ1-1 TRBD1 NA TRBV11-2 CASSPWDRVDTEAFF TGTGCCAGCAGCCCCTGGGACAGGGTAGACACTGAAGCTTTCTTT
TRBJ2-7 NA few TRBV20-1 CSARDQETYEQYF TGCAGTGCTAGAGATCAAGAGACCTACGAGCAGTACTTC
TRBJ1-2 NA NA TRBV7-2 CASSLVPDSDYGYTF TGTGCCAGCAGCTTAGTCCCCGACTCGGACTATGGCTACACCTTC
TRBJ2-5 NA many TRBV7-6 CASSLGGPPGETQYF TGTGCCAGCAGCTTAGGGGGCCCACCGGGGGAGACCCAGTACTTC